This TCR beta chain was sequenced during a study of CD8 T cells in ankylosing spondylitis. The study, taken as a whole, reports: Disease-linked clones were reportedly significantly enriched in matched ankylosing spondylitis synovial fluid.

Libraries of TCR beta came from quantitative 5'-RACE with molecular barcodes. MiXCR was run by TCRdb on the 5' RACE reads, yielding one entry per CDR3 protein. The sample yields approximately 39,000 distinct CDR3 sequences, roughly an eighth seen once. With regard to this clonotype: Its antigen is not known.

The CDR3 sequence is 14 residues long. Germline V lookup: CDR1 SGHVS, CDR2 FQNEAQ. Trimming pared 2 bases from V and 2 bases from J, leaving 8 bases between. The clonotype originates from a male donor with ankylosing spondylitis. The sequencing sample was made of synovial fluid, either unsorted or a sorted T cell fraction (not recorded which). The chain uses TRBV7-8 and TRBJ2-3; unclear D gene. In DNA form, the CDR3 reads TGTGCCAGCAGCTTAATCACAGTCACAGATACGCAGTATTTT. It yields the protein CASSLITVTDTQYF.